A selection of T cell receptor beta chains follows, all from one sample in a study of shared clonotypes between healthy human individuals. Measured with immunoSEQ multiplex PCR; TCRdb has only the in-frame clones, and not every one. The repertoire holds roughly 2 million clones, with around 96% as singletons. Sequencing was performed on naive CD8+ T cells sorted from blood. Receptor source: a man younger than 30 in good health. CDR3s include the opening cysteine and the closing phenylalanine or tryptophan. The D gene is left open where the match is weak. Not every row has a clone size; where given, it reads once, few, many or a size class.

abundance: -; d_gene: TRBD1; j_gene: TRBJ1-1; v_gene: TRBV10-2; CDR3aa: CASSATGATEAFF; CDR3nt: TGCGCCAGCAGTGCCACAGGGGCCACTGAAGCTTTCTTT
abundance: -; d_gene: TRBD1; j_gene: TRBJ1-5; v_gene: TRBV12-5; CDR3aa: CASGLQDRDWSNQPQHF; CDR3nt: TGTGCTAGTGGTTTGCAGGACAGGGACTGGAGCAATCAGCCCCAGCATTTT
abundance: -; d_gene: TRBD1; j_gene: TRBJ1-2; v_gene: TRBV28; CDR3aa: CASSWSEGGAGGYTF; CDR3nt: TGTGCCAGCAGTTGGAGCGAAGGGGGCGCGGGTGGCTACACCTTC
abundance: -; d_gene: TRBD2; j_gene: TRBJ2-2; v_gene: TRBV6-5; CDR3aa: CASSRGGESGELFF; CDR3nt: TGTGCCAGCAGTCGCGGGGGGGAAAGCGGGGAGCTGTTTTTT
abundance: once; d_gene: -; j_gene: TRBJ2-3; v_gene: TRBV6-1; CDR3aa: CASSEASSMGTDTQYF; CDR3nt: TGTGCCAGCAGTGAAGCATCCTCAATGGGCACAGATACGCAGTATTTT
abundance: -; d_gene: -; j_gene: TRBJ1-2; v_gene: TRBV4-1; CDR3aa: CASSLHLQAELSYGYTF; CDR3nt: TGCGCCAGCAGCCTGCATCTTCAGGCAGAGCTATCCTATGGCTACACCTTC
abundance: -; d_gene: -; j_gene: TRBJ1-1; v_gene: TRBV15; CDR3aa: CATSRGQMNTEAFF; CDR3nt: TGTGCCACCAGCCGTGGACAGATGAACACTGAAGCTTTCTTT
abundance: -; d_gene: -; j_gene: TRBJ2-7; v_gene: TRBV7-9; CDR3aa: CASSSGREQYF; CDR3nt: TGTGCCAGCAGCTCAGGGCGAGAGCAGTACTTC
abundance: -; d_gene: -; j_gene: TRBJ1-6; v_gene: TRBV9; CDR3aa: CASSRGGDNSPLHF; CDR3nt: TGTGCCAGCAGCAGGGGGGGTGATAATTCACCCCTCCACTTT
abundance: -; d_gene: -; j_gene: TRBJ1-2; v_gene: TRBV11-2; CDR3aa: CASSSGSLRAYGYTF; CDR3nt: TGTGCCAGCAGCTCGGGTTCCCTAAGGGCCTATGGCTACACCTTC
abundance: -; d_gene: TRBD1; j_gene: TRBJ1-2; v_gene: TRBV5-1; CDR3aa: CASSPGQGDGYTF; CDR3nt: TGCGCCAGCAGCCCGGGACAGGGGGATGGCTACACCTTC
abundance: -; d_gene: -; j_gene: TRBJ2-1; v_gene: TRBV6-6; CDR3aa: CASSYPGGWDEQFF; CDR3nt: TGTGCCAGCAGTTACCCCGGGGGATGGGATGAGCAGTTCTTC
abundance: -; d_gene: -; j_gene: TRBJ1-6; v_gene: TRBV28; CDR3aa: CASTLGGNSPLHF; CDR3nt: TGTGCCAGCACCCTCGGCGGGAATTCACCCCTCCACTTT
abundance: -; d_gene: TRBD1; j_gene: TRBJ2-7; v_gene: TRBV11-2; CDR3aa: CASSLGTGYEQYF; CDR3nt: TGTGCCAGCAGCCTTGGGACAGGCTACGAGCAGTACTTC
abundance: -; d_gene: -; j_gene: TRBJ1-6; v_gene: TRBV6-1; CDR3aa: CASSDPGNNSPLHF; CDR3nt: TGTGCCAGCAGTGATCCAGGGAATAATTCACCCCTCCACTTT
abundance: -; d_gene: -; j_gene: TRBJ1-3; v_gene: TRBV9; CDR3aa: CASSVNKGEGSGNTIYF; CDR3nt: TGTGCCAGCAGCGTAAATAAGGGAGAAGGCTCTGGAAACACCATATATTTT
abundance: -; d_gene: TRBD2; j_gene: TRBJ2-3; v_gene: TRBV4-2; CDR3aa: CASSLLIGGAIDTQYF; CDR3nt: TGTGCCAGCAGCCTTCTCATCGGGGGGGCCATAGATACGCAGTATTTT
abundance: -; d_gene: TRBD2; j_gene: TRBJ2-1; v_gene: TRBV2; CDR3aa: CARIRAGNTYNEQFF; CDR3nt: TGTGCCAGAATTCGAGCGGGGAACACCTACAATGAGCAGTTCTTC
abundance: -; d_gene: -; j_gene: TRBJ2-1; v_gene: TRBV4-3; CDR3aa: CASSQDDSGDEQFF; CDR3nt: TGCGCCAGCAGCCAAGATGACAGCGGCGATGAGCAGTTCTTC
abundance: -; d_gene: -; j_gene: TRBJ1-2; v_gene: TRBV6-6; CDR3aa: CASSYSRGYTF; CDR3nt: TGTGCCAGCAGTTACTCCAGGGGCTACACCTTC
abundance: -; d_gene: TRBD2; j_gene: TRBJ2-2; v_gene: TRBV9; CDR3aa: CASSPLLAGAGELFF; CDR3nt: TGTGCCAGCAGCCCCCTACTAGCGGGAGCCGGGGAGCTGTTTTTT
abundance: -; d_gene: TRBD2; j_gene: TRBJ2-7; v_gene: TRBV7-8; CDR3aa: CASSYRLAGVVTYEQYF; CDR3nt: TGTGCCAGCAGCTACAGACTAGCGGGAGTGGTTACCTACGAGCAGTACTTC
abundance: -; d_gene: TRBD1; j_gene: TRBJ1-1; v_gene: TRBV7-9; CDR3aa: CASSHQEGQGGTEAFF; CDR3nt: TGTGCCAGCAGCCATCAGGAGGGACAGGGCGGCACTGAAGCTTTCTTT
abundance: -; d_gene: TRBD1; j_gene: TRBJ2-7; v_gene: TRBV5-6; CDR3aa: CASSLEGRGLLYEQYF; CDR3nt: TGTGCCAGCAGCTTGGAAGGTAGGGGGCTTTTGTACGAGCAGTACTTC
abundance: -; d_gene: -; j_gene: TRBJ2-7; v_gene: TRBV19; CDR3aa: CASSIGSYEQYF; CDR3nt: TGTGCCAGTAGTATCGGGAGCTACGAGCAGTACTTC
abundance: -; d_gene: -; j_gene: TRBJ2-2; v_gene: TRBV6-4; CDR3aa: CASSEGSSTGELFF; CDR3nt: TGTGCCAGCAGTGAGGGCAGTTCCACCGGGGAGCTGTTTTTT
abundance: -; d_gene: TRBD2; j_gene: TRBJ2-7; v_gene: TRBV13; CDR3aa: CASSLGGGSYEQYF; CDR3nt: TGTGCCAGCAGCCTCGGCGGGGGGTCCTACGAGCAGTACTTC
abundance: -; d_gene: -; j_gene: TRBJ2-2; v_gene: TRBV25-1; CDR3aa: CATHGDTGELFF; CDR3nt: TGTGCCACCCATGGGGACACCGGGGAGCTGTTTTTT
abundance: -; d_gene: -; j_gene: TRBJ2-7; v_gene: TRBV6-5; CDR3aa: CASSSAGGSYEQYF; CDR3nt: TGTGCCAGCAGCAGCGCAGGTGGCTCCTACGAGCAGTACTTC
abundance: -; d_gene: TRBD2; j_gene: TRBJ2-1; v_gene: TRBV7-9; CDR3aa: CASTLGAGGYNEQFF; CDR3nt: TGTGCCAGCACACTAGGCGCGGGAGGCTACAATGAGCAGTTCTTC
abundance: -; d_gene: TRBD1; j_gene: TRBJ2-2; v_gene: TRBV19; CDR3aa: CASSARDRGTGELFF; CDR3nt: TGTGCCAGTAGTGCCCGGGACAGGGGCACCGGGGAGCTGTTTTTT
abundance: -; d_gene: -; j_gene: TRBJ2-7; v_gene: TRBV29-1; CDR3aa: CSVGGPEQYF; CDR3nt: TGCAGCGTTGGGGGACCCGAGCAGTACTTC
abundance: -; d_gene: -; j_gene: TRBJ1-1; v_gene: TRBV5-6; CDR3aa: CASSGIAVTGTNTEAFF; CDR3nt: TGTGCCAGCAGCGGAATCGCGGTTACAGGGACGAACACTGAAGCTTTCTTT
abundance: -; d_gene: TRBD2; j_gene: TRBJ2-1; v_gene: TRBV28; CDR3aa: CASTPPGLAGNEQFF; CDR3nt: TGTGCCAGCACCCCCCCGGGACTAGCGGGGAATGAGCAGTTCTTC
abundance: -; d_gene: -; j_gene: TRBJ1-5; v_gene: TRBV7-8; CDR3aa: CASSLAAPGPNQPQHF; CDR3nt: TGTGCCAGCAGCTTAGCGGCCCCTGGGCCGAATCAGCCCCAGCATTTT
abundance: -; d_gene: -; j_gene: TRBJ1-2; v_gene: TRBV21-1; CDR3aa: CASEAPGQDHYGYTF; CDR3nt: TGTGCCAGCGAGGCCCCGGGACAGGATCACTATGGCTACACCTTC